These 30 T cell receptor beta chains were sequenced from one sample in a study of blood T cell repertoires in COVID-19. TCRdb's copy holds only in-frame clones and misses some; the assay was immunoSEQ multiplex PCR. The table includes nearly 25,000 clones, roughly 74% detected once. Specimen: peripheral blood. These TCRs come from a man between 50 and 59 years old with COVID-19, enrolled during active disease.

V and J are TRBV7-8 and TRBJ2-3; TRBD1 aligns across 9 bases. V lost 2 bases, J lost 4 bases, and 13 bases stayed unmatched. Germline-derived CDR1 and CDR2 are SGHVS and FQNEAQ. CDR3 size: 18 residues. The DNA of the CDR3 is TGTGCCAGCAGCTTACCTAGATTTCCCGGGACAGGGTCAGATACGCAGTATTTT. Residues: CASSLPRFPGTGSDTQYF.

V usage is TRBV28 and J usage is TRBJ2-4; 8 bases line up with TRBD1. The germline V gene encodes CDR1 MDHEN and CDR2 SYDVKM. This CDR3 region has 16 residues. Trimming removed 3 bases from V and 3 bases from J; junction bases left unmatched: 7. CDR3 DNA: TGTGCCAGCAGTTTCCCCCAGACAGGGGTCAAAAACATTCAGTACTTC. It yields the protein CASSFPQTGVKNIQYF.

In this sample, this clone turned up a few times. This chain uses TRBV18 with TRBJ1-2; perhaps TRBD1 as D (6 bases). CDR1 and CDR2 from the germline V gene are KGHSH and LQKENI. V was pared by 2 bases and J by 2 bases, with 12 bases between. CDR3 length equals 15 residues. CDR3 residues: CASSPRTETNYGYTF. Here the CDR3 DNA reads TGTGCCAGCTCACCAAGGACAGAGACGAACTATGGCTACACCTTC.

As DNA, the CDR3 is TGCGCCAGCAGCCAAGCCCTGGCAGGGTATGGCTACACCTTC. This translates into CASSQALAGYGYTF. The chain is built from TRBV4-1 and TRBJ1-2; perhaps TRBD1 as D (5 bases). Deletions cut 1 base from V and 5 bases from J, with 11 bases between. The CDR3 spans 14 residues. In germline, CDR1 is MGHRA, CDR2 YSYEKL.

CDR3 in amino acids: CSAGTGGGQFF. The CDR3 DNA follows: TGCAGTGCTGGGACAGGGGGTGGGCAGTTCTTC. The chain links TRBV20-1 to TRBJ2-1; 11 bases fit TRBD1. Per germline, CDR1 DFQATT and CDR2 SNEGSKA (reference sequence). This CDR3 is 11 amino acids long. Losses at the gene ends were 5 bases for V and 12 bases for J; bases not matched to a gene: 3.

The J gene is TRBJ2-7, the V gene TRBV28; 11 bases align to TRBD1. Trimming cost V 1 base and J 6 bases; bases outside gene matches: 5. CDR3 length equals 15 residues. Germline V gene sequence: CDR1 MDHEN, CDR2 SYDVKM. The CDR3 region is CASSLYGQGAGEQYF. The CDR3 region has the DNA TGTGCCAGCAGTTTATATGGACAGGGGGCTGGCGAGCAGTACTTC.

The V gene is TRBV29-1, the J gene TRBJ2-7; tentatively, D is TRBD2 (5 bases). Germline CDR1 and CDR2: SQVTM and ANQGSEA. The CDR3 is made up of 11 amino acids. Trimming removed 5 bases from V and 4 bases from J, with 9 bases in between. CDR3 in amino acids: CSVPRGYEQYF. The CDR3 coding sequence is TGCAGCGTTCCTCGGGGTTACGAGCAGTACTTC.

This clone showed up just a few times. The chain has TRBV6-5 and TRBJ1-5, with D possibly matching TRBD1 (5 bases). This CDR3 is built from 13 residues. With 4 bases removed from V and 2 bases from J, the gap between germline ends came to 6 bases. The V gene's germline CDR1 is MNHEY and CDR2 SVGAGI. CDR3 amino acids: CASSLQGNQPQHF. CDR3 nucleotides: TGTGCCAGCAGTTTACAGGGCAATCAGCCCCAGCATTTT.

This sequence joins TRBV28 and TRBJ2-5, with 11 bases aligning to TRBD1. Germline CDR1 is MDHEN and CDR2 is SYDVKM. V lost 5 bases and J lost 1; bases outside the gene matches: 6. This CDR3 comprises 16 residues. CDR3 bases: TGTGCCAGCAGTCAGGGACAGGGGGTTAGCCAAGAGACCCAGTACTTC. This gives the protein CASSQGQGVSQETQYF.

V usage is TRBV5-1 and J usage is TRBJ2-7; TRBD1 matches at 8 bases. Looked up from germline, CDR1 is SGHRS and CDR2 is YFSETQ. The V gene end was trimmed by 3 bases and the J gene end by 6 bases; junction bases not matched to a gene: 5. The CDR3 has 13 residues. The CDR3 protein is CASSSQDRAEQYF. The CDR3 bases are TGCGCCAGCAGCTCGCAGGACAGGGCCGAGCAGTACTTC.

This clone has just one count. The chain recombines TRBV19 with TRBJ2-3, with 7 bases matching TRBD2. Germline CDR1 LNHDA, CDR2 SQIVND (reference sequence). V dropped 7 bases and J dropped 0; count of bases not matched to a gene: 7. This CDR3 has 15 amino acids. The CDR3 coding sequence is TGTGCCAGTACCCGAATAGCGGGTAGCACAGATACGCAGTATTTT. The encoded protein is CASTRIAGSTDTQYF.

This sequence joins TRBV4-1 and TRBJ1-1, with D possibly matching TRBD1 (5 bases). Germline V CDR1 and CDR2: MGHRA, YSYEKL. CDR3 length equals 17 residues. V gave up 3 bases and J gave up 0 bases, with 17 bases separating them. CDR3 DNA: TGCGCCAGCAGCCAGCCCGCGGGGTGGGGCTTGAACACTGAAGCTTTCTTT. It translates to CASSQPAGWGLNTEAFF.

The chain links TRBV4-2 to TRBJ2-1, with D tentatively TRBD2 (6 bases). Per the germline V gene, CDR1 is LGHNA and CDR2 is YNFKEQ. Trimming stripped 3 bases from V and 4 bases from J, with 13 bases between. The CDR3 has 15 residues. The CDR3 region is CASSHGEDPYNEQFF. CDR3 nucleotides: TGTGCCAGCAGCCATGGGGAGGACCCATACAATGAGCAGTTCTTC.

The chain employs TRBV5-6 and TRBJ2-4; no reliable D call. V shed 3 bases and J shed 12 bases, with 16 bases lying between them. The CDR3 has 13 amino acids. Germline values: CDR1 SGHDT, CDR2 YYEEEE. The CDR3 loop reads CASSSVTLPHQYF. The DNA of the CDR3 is TGTGCCAGCAGCTCCGTGACACTTCCCCATCAGTACTTC.

For the CDR3, the DNA is TGCGCCAGCAGCCAAGCAAGGGAGGGTAGCACTGAAGCTTTCTTT. This codes for CASSQAREGSTEAFF. This chain joins TRBV4-1 and TRBJ1-1; D gene ambiguous. The CDR3 covers 15 residues. Germline V CDR1 and CDR2: MGHRA, YSYEKL. V gave up 1 base and J gave up 4 bases, with 13 bases separating them.

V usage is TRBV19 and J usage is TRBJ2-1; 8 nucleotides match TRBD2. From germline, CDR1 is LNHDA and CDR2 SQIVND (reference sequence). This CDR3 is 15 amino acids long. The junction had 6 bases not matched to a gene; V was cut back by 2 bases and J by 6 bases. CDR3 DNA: TGTGCCAGTAGTATAATGGTAGCGGGACTCAATGAGCAGTTCTTC. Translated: CASSIMVAGLNEQFF.

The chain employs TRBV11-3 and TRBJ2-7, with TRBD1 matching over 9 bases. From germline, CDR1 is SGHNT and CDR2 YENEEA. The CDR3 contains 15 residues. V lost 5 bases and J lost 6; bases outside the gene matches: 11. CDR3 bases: TGTGCCAGCAGCCAGGGGGACAGGGCGCGCGTCGAGCAGTACTTC. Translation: CASSQGDRARVEQYF.

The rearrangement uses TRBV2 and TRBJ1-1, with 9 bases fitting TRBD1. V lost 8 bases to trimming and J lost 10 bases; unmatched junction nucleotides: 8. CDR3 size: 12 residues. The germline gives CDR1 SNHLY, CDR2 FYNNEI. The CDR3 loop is CASGGQGGLAFF. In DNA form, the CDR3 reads TGTGCCAGCGGGGGACAGGGAGGGTTAGCTTTCTTT. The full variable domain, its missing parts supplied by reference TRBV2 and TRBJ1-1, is EPEVTQTPSHQVTQMGQEVILRCVPISNHLYFYWYRQILGQKVEFLVSFYNNEISEKSEIFDDQFSVERPDGSNFTLKIRSTKLEDSAMYFCASGGQGGLAFFGQGTRLTVV.

The CDR3 DNA sequence: TGTGCCAGCCGGCTACAGGAGAACACTGAAGCTTTCTTT. Translating gives CASRLQENTEAFF. The chain is built from TRBV6-5 and TRBJ1-1; weak D call: TRBD1 (5 bases). The CDR3 loop spans 13 amino acids. Trimming removed 8 bases from V and 1 base from J, with 11 bases in between. CDR1 and CDR2 from the germline V gene are MNHEY and SVGAGI.

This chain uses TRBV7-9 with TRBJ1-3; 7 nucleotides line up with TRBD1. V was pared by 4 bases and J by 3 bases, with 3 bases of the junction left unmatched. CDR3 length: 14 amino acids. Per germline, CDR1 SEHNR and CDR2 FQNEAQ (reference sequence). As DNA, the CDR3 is TGTGCCAGCAGCTCACAGGGGAGTGGAAACACCATATATTTT. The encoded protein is CASSSQGSGNTIYF. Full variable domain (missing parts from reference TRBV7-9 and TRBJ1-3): DTGVSQNPRHKITKRGQNVTFRCDPISEHNRLYWYRQTLGQGPEFLTYFQNEAQLEKSRLLSDRFSAERPKGSFSTLEIQRTEQGDSAMYLCASSSQGSGNTIYFGEGSWLTVV.

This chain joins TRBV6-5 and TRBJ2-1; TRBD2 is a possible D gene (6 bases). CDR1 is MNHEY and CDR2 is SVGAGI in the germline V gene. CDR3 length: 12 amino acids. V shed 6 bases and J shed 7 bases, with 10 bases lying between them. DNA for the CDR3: TGTGCCAGCAGCCGGGAGCGAAATGAGCAGTTCTTC. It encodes CASSRERNEQFF.

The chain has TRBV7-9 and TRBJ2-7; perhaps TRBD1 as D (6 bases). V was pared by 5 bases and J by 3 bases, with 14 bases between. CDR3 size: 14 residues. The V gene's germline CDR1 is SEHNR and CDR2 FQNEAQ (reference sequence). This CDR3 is CASSPSRGFYEQYF. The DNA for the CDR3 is TGTGCCAGCAGCCCTAGCAGGGGCTTCTACGAGCAGTACTTC.

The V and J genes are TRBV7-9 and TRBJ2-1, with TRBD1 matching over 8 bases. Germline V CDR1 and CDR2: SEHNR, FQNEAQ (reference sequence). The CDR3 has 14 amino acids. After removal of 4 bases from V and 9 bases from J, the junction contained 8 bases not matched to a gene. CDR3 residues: CASSWTGTLGEQFF. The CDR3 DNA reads TGTGCCAGCAGCTGGACAGGGACCCTTGGTGAGCAGTTCTTC.

CDR3 loop: CASSIVTGRLSPLHF. The CDR3 DNA sequence: TGTGCCAGTAGTATAGTAACAGGCCGCCTTTCACCCCTCCACTTT. The chain combines TRBV19 with TRBJ1-6; TRBD1 might be the D (5 bases). CDR3 length equals 15 residues. Trimming took 1 base from V and 9 from J, leaving 13 bases between them. Germline CDR1 is LNHDA and CDR2 is SQIVND (reference sequence).

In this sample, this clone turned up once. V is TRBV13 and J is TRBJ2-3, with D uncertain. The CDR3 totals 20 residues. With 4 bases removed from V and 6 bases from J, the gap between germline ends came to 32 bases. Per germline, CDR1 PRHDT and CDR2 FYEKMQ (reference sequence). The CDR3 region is CASSSCPQQSVKEFGDTQYF. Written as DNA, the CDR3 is TGTGCCAGCAGCTCATGCCCGCAGCAATCGGTGAAGGAGTTTGGGGATACGCAGTATTTT.

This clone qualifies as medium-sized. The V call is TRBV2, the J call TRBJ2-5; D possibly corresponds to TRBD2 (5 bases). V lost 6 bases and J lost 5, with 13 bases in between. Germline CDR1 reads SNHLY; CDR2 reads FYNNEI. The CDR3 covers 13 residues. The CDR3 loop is CASRDWWDETQYF. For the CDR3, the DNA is TGTGCCAGCAGGGACTGGTGGGATGAGACCCAGTACTTC. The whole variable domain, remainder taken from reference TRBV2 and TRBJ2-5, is EPEVTQTPSHQVTQMGQEVILRCVPISNHLYFYWYRQILGQKVEFLVSFYNNEISEKSEIFDDQFSVERPDGSNFTLKIRSTKLEDSAMYFCASRDWWDETQYFGPGTRLLVL.

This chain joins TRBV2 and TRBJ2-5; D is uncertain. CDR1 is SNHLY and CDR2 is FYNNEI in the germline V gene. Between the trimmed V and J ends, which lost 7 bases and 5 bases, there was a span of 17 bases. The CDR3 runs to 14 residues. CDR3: CASIPSEAKETQYF. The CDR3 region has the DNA TGTGCCAGCATCCCTTCCGAAGCGAAGGAGACCCAGTACTTC.

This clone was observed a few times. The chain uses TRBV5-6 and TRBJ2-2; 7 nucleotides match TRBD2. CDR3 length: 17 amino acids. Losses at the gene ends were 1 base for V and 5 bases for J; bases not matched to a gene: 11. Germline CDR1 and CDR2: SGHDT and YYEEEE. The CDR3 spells CASSLPLRGSRTGELFF. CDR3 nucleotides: TGTGCCAGCAGCTTGCCTCTCCGCGGGAGTCGGACCGGGGAGCTGTTTTTT.

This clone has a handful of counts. The CDR3 nucleotides read TGCGCCAGCAGCCAAGCCGGACTATTACGGTTCTTC. It translates to CASSQAGLLRFF. J is TRBJ2-1 and V is TRBV4-1; D is perhaps TRBD2 (6 bases). V was pared by 1 base and J by 15 bases, with 13 bases between. CDR1 is MGHRA and CDR2 is YSYEKL in the germline V gene. There are 12 residues in the CDR3.

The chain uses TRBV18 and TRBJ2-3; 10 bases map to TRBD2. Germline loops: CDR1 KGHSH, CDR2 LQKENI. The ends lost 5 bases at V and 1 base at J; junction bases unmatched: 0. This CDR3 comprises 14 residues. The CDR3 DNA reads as TGTGCCAGCTCAGGGACTAGCGGCACAGATACGCAGTATTTT. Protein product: CASSGTSGTDTQYF.